These 6 T cell receptor beta chains came from one sample sequenced in a study of persistence of HIV-infected CD4 T cells. The libraries were made with immunoSEQ version 4 in survey mode. The data were produced by immunoSEQ multiplex PCR, yet TCRdb's version contains in-frame clones alone and is incomplete. The sample has about 46,000 clones; more than 80% are singletons. Cells were stimulated nonspecifically with anti-CD3/anti-CD28 magnetic beads. Responding CD4+ T cells were sorted by upregulation of both CD40 ligand and CD69. Their antigens are not known. Sequencing used CD4+ T cells sorted from PBMCs after approximately 20-hour stimulation, obtained from a patient who received antiretroviral therapy. The receptors derive from an adult woman with HIV who was CMV-seropositive.

The V gene is TRBV9, the J gene TRBJ2-3; no clear D. CDR3 length: 11 amino acids. Germline V gene sequence: CDR1 SGDLS, CDR2 YYNGEE. V shed 3 bases and J shed 4 bases, with 3 bases lying between them. This chain's CDR3 is CASSAADTQYF. CDR3 nucleotides: TGTGCCAGCAGCGCGGCAGATACGCAGTATTTT.

The chain links TRBV4-1 to TRBJ2-1, with D possibly TRBD2 on 6 matching bases. The CDR3 totals 13 residues. Germline V gives CDR1 MGHRA, CDR2 YSYEKL. Trimming stripped 0 bases from V and 11 bases from J, with 11 bases between. CDR3 bases: TGCGCCAGCAGCCAAGATGCCGGGAGAAAGCAGTTCTTC. Translated: CASSQDAGRKQFF.

The chain recombines TRBV29-1 with TRBJ1-3; weak D call: TRBD1 (5 bases). Trimming shortened V by 4 bases and J by 0 bases, and 10 bases separated the two germline ends. Germline V lookup: CDR1 SQVTM, CDR2 ANQGSEA. The CDR3 extends over 14 amino acids. CDR3 bases: TGCAGCGTTGCGAGGGGTAGCTCTGGAAACACCATATATTTT. It encodes CSVARGSSGNTIYF.

This clone was found once. The chain uses TRBV6-5 and TRBJ2-5, with TRBD2 matching 10 bases. V was clipped by 7 bases and J by 6 bases; unmatched bases: 8. The CDR3 loop spans 14 amino acids. CDR1 is MNHEY, CDR2 SVGAGI, per germline. The CDR3 coding sequence is TGTGCCAGCATGGCCAGCGGGGGGGGAAAGACCCAGTACTTC. It specifies CASMASGGGKTQYF.

This chain links TRBV30 with TRBJ1-5; a weak D match, TRBD1 (5 bases). The CDR3 covers 16 residues. Germline values: CDR1 GTSNPN, CDR2 SVGIG (reference sequence). Trimming removed 2 bases at V and 1 base at J, with 15 bases between. CDR3 in DNA: TGTGCCTGGAGTAAAAGGGGTGCGGGGAGCAATCAGCCCCAGCATTTT. Its protein product is CAWSKRGAGSNQPQHF.

Judged by abundance, this clone is medium-sized. This chain connects TRBV4-3 to TRBJ1-6; possible D gene TRBD1, 5 bases. The CDR3 has 15 residues. The ends were cut back, 0 bases at V and 6 bases at J, with 9 bases in the middle. Germline loops: CDR1 LGHNA, CDR2 YSLEER. The CDR3 is CASSQERDLNSPLHF. The CDR3 nucleotides are TGCGCCAGCAGCCAAGAACGGGACCTTAATTCACCCCTCCACTTT.